This T cell receptor (beta chain) was observed in a study of shared clonotypes between healthy human individuals. Each donor was a Caucasian adult residing in Nashville, Tennessee. Each unsorted sample relied on roughly 82 million PBMCs as its source of genomic DNA. The germline V gene has CDR1 SGHAT and CDR2 FQNNGV. The length of the CDR3 is 16 residues. The junction had 3 bases not matched to a gene; V was cut back by 3 bases and J by 2 bases. Researchers ran the assay at a deep level. The authors distributed each subset's genomic DNA evenly over several immunoSEQ plates. Libraries were prepared by immunoSEQ multiplex PCR; TCRdb keeps only in-frame clonotypes and omits some of them. Among about 490,000 clones listed, approximately 79% were seen once.

Sequenced: PBMCs. The chain carries TRBV11-2 and TRBJ2-3; the match to TRBD2 covers 12 bases. The receptor was derived from a woman aged 40 to 50 in good health. Some clones in this sample may be carry-over from other donors' samples. The CDR3 spells CASSFLAGGITDTQYF. The CDR3 nucleotides are TGTGCCAGCAGCTTTCTAGCGGGAGGGATCACAGATACGCAGTATTTT.